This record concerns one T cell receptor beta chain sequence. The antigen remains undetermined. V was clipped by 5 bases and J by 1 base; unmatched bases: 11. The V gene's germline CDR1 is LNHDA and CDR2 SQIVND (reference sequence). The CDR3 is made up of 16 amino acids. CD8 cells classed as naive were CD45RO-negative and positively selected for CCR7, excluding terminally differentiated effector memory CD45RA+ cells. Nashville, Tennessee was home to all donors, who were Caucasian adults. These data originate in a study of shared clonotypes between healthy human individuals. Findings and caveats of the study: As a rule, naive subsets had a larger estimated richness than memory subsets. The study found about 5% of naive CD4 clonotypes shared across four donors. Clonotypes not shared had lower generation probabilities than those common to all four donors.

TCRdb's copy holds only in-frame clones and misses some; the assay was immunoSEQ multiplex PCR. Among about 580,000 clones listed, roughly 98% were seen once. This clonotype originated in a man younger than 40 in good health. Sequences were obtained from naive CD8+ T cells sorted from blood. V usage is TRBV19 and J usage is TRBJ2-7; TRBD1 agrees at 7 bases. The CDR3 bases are TGTGCCAGTAGTCCGACCCCGGGACAGATGTCCTACGAGCAGTACTTC. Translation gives CASSPTPGQMSYEQYF.